This T cell receptor (beta chain) came from a study of blood T cell repertoires in COVID-19. Overall study context: Collection of acute and convalescent COVID-19 samples took place in the United States, Italy and Spain.

This clone was recorded a few times. Generated by immunoSEQ multiplex PCR, the TCRdb table keeps only in-frame clones and is missing some. The sample shows over 75,000 clones, 75% to 85% of them seen only once. The TCR originated in a woman in her 70s with acute or convalescent COVID-19. The sample taken for sequencing was peripheral blood.

Here the CDR3 DNA reads TGTGCCAGCAGCCCCACAGGGAAGAACACTGAAGCTTTCTTT. Residues: CASSPTGKNTEAFF. The chain couples TRBV6-5 to TRBJ1-1; TRBD1 might be the D (6 bases). Trimming left V 6 bases short and J 1 base short, with 12 bases between. Germline V lookup: CDR1 MNHEY, CDR2 SVGAGI. The CDR3 is made up of 14 amino acids.